This T cell receptor beta chain was observed in a study of OX40 agonist ivuxolimab in advanced cancers. In the study overall: An agonistic anti-OX40 (CD134) antibody, ivuxolimab, was used to treat the patients. Melanoma, hepatocellular carcinoma, head and neck or renal cell cancer occurred in dose-escalation patients. General study points: Expanded clones were, on average, more numerous among CD8+ T cells than CD4+.

Trimming cost V 3 bases and J 6 bases, with 14 bases left between them. CDR1 and CDR2 (germline): MNHEY, SMNVEV (reference sequence). This CDR3 is 14 amino acids long. Produced via immunoSEQ multiplex PCR; TCRdb's table is partial and in-frame only. The sample holds some 50,000 clones; around 81% are singletons and the top ten take 5% to 7.5%. This clone is termed medium-sized. Its cognate antigen is unknown. The source material was CD4+ or CD8+ T cells sorted from blood, sampled in a trial of the OX40 agonist ivuxolimab. The receptor's source is an adult with an advanced solid tumor such as melanoma, head and neck, liver or kidney cancer. The genes are TRBV27 and TRBJ1-1; D is perhaps TRBD1 (6 bases). DNA of the CDR3: TGTGCCAGCAGTTTGAACGGGGGGCACGCTGAAGCTTTCTTT. Amino acids: CASSLNGGHAEAFF.